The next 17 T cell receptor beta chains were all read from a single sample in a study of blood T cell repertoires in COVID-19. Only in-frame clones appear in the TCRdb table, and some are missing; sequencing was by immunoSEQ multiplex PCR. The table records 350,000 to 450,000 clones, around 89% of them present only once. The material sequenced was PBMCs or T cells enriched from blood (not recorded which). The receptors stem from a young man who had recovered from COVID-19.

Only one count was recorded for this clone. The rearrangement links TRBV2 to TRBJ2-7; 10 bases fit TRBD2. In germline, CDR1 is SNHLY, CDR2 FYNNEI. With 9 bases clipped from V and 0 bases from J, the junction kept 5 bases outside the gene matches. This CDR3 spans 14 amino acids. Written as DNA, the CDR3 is TGTGCCAGGGGTCCTAGCGGGAGCTCCTACGAGCAGTACTTC. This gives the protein CARGPSGSSYEQYF.

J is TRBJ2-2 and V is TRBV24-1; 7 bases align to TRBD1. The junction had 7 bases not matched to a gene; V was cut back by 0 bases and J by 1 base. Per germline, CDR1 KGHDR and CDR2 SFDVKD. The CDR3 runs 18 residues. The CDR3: CATSDLQRTGVNTGELFF. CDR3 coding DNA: TGTGCCACCAGTGATTTGCAGCGGACAGGAGTGAACACCGGGGAGCTGTTTTTT.

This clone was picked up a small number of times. Written as DNA, the CDR3 is TGTGCCAGCAGCCTCACGGAACAGTATGGCTACACCTTC. Translation gives CASSLTEQYGYTF. V is TRBV11-2 and J is TRBJ1-2; D is uncertain. The CDR3 extends over 13 amino acids. CDR1 and CDR2 (germline): SGHAT, FQNNGV. Trimming cost V 5 bases and J 5 bases, with 12 bases left between them.

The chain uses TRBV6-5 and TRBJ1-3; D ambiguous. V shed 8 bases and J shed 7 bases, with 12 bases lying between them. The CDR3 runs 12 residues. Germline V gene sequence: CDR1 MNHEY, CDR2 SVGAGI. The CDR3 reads CASADIWNTIYF. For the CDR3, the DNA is TGTGCCAGCGCAGACATCTGGAACACCATATATTTT.

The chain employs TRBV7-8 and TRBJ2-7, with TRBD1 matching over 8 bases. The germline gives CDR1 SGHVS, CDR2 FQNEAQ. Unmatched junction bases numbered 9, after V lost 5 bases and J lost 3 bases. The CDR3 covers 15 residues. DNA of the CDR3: TGTGCCAGCAGCAAGGGACCGACAGGGGTCTACGAGCAGTACTTC. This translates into CASSKGPTGVYEQYF.

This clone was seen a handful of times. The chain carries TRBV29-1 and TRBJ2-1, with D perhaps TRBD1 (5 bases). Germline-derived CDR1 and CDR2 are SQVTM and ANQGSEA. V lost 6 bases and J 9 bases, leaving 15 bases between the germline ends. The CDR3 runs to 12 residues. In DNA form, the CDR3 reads TGCAGCGTCCCGACTGGAACAGGTGAGCAGTTCTTC. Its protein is CSVPTGTGEQFF.

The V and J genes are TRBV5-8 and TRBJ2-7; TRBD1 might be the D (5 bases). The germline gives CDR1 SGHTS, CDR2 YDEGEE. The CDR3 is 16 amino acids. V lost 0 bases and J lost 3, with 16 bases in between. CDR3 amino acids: CASSLALGLPLYEQYF. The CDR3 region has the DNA TGTGCCAGCAGCTTGGCCTTGGGGCTACCTCTCTACGAGCAGTACTTC.

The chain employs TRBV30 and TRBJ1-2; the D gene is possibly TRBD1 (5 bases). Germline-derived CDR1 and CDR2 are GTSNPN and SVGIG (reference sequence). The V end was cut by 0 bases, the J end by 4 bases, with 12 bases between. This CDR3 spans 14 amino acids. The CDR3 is CAWSVGPGGYGYTF. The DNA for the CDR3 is TGTGCCTGGAGTGTGGGGCCCGGCGGCTATGGCTACACCTTC. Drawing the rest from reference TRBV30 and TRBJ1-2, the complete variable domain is SQTIHQWPATLVQPVGSPLSLECTVEGTSNPNLYWYRQAAGRGLQLLFYSVGIGQISSEVPQNLSASRPQDRQFILSSKKLLLSDSGFYLCAWSVGPGGYGYTFGSGTRLTVV.

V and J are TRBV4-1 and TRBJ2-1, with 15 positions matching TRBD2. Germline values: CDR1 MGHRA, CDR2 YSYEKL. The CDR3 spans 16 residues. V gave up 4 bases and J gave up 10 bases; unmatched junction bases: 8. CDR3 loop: CASSLMGLAGGGEQFF. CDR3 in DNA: TGCGCCAGCAGCCTTATGGGACTAGCGGGAGGAGGAGAGCAGTTCTTC.

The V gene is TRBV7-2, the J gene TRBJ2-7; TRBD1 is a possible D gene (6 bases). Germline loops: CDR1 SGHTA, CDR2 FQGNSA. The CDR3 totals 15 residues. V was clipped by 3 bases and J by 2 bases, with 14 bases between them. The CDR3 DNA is TGTGCCAGCAGCTTCCGGGACAAAACGACCTACGAGCAGTACTTC. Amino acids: CASSFRDKTTYEQYF.

DNA of the CDR3: TGCGCCAGCAGCCAACAACTAGCCGAAGAGACCCAGTACTTC. Protein sequence: CASSQQLAEETQYF. The chain has TRBV4-1 and TRBJ2-5; D perhaps matches TRBD2 (6 bases). The germline V gene encodes CDR1 MGHRA and CDR2 YSYEKL. The CDR3 is 14 residues long. V lost 2 bases, J lost 3 bases, and 10 bases lay in between.

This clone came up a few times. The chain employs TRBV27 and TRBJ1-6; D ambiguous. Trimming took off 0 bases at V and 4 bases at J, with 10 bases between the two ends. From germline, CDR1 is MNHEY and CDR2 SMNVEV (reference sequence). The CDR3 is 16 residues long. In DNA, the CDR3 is TGTGCCAGCAGTTTATCCGGGTCCTTATATAATTCACCCCTCCACTTT. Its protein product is CASSLSGSLYNSPLHF.

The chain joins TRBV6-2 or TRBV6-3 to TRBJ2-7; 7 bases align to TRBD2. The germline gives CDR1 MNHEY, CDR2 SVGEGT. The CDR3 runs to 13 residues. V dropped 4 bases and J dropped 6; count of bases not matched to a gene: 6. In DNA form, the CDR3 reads TGTGCCAGCAGTTTAATCAGGGAGGGCGAGCAGTACTTC. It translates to CASSLIREGEQYF.

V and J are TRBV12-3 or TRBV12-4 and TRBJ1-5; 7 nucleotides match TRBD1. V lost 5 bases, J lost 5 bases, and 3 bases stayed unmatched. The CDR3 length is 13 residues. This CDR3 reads CASSHQGDQPQHF. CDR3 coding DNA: TGTGCCAGCAGTCACCAGGGGGATCAGCCCCAGCATTTT.

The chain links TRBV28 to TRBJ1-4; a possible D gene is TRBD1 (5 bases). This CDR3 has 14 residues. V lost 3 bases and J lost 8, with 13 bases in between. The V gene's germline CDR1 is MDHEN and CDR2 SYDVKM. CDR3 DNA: TGTGCCAGCAGTTTGGGGAGGGGAGGCGAAAAACTGTTTTTT. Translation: CASSLGRGGEKLFF.

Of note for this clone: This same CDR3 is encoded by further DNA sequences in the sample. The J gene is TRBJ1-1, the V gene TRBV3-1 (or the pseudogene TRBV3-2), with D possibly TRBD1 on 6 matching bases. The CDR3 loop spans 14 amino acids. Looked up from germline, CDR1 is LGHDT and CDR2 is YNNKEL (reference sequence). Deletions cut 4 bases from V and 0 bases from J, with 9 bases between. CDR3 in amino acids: CASSPTGMNTEAFF. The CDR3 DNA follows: TGTGCCAGCAGCCCCACAGGGATGAACACTGAAGCTTTCTTT.

The CDR3 nucleotides read TGTGCCAGCCATGTCGGGAGGGAAGGGTATAATTCACCCCTCCACTTT. Its translation is CASHVGREGYNSPLHF. V gene TRBV7-9 combines with J gene TRBJ1-6; D is uncertain. Germline loops: CDR1 SEHNR, CDR2 FQNEAQ (reference sequence). This CDR3 comprises 16 residues. Trimming pared 8 bases from V and 4 bases from J, leaving 18 bases between.